Following are 27 T cell receptor beta chains from one sample sequenced in a study of blood T cell repertoires in COVID-19. The method was immunoSEQ multiplex PCR; TCRdb's version includes in-frame clones alone and lacks a portion of them. The table shows around 150,000 clones, with about 90% occurring only once. Sequencing was performed on peripheral blood. Every receptor here comes from a young man with COVID-19, enrolled during active disease.

The chain couples TRBV11-2 to TRBJ2-7, with 9 positions matching TRBD2. The CDR3 spans 19 residues. In germline, CDR1 is SGHAT, CDR2 FQNNGV. The J segment lost 0 bases and the V segment lost 1 base, leaving 13 bases of the junction unmatched. CDR3 DNA sequence: TGTGCCAGCAGCTTAGTCGTGATTCGGAGCGGGGGGACCTCCTACGAGCAGTACTTC. It encodes CASSLVVIRSGGTSYEQYF.

The chain couples TRBV23-1 to TRBJ2-2, with 10 bases matching TRBD1. TRBV23-1 is recorded as an ORF, its role being uncertain. The CDR3 covers 18 residues. V lost 3 bases to trimming and J lost 0 bases; unmatched junction nucleotides: 7. CDR3 DNA sequence: TGCGCCAGCAGTCAGCCGGGACAGGGGACGACGAACACCGGGGAGCTGTTTTTT. Translated, it gives CASSQPGQGTTNTGELFF.

J is TRBJ2-2 and V is TRBV3-1 (or the pseudogene TRBV3-2); perhaps TRBD2 as D (5 bases). V was cut by 8 bases and J by 6 bases, with 16 bases left in between. Germline loops: CDR1 LGHDT, CDR2 YNNKEL (reference sequence). The CDR3 runs to 14 residues. CDR3 nucleotide sequence: TGTGCCAGCGAACCTTCACTAGTGTCCGGGGAGCTGTTTTTT. Translation: CASEPSLVSGELFF.

This clone was recorded only once. The chain couples TRBV5-1 to TRBJ2-5; no reliable D call. V was shortened by 0 bases and J by 5 bases, with 8 bases between the two germline ends. CDR1 and CDR2 from the germline V gene are SGHRS and YFSETQ. The CDR3 contains 13 residues. The CDR3 sequence is CASSLVLRETQYF. Here the CDR3 DNA reads TGCGCCAGCAGCTTGGTCTTGAGGGAGACCCAGTACTTC.

The CDR3 loop reads CASSMTSQGAEGYTF. Written as DNA, the CDR3 is TGTGCCAGCAGCATGACCTCACAGGGGGCGGAAGGCTACACCTTC. The V gene is TRBV7-2, the J gene TRBJ1-2, with 9 positions matching TRBD1. The J segment lost 8 bases and the V segment lost 5 bases, leaving 12 bases of the junction unmatched. The CDR3 runs to 15 residues. Germline-derived CDR1 and CDR2 are SGHTA and FQGNSA.

The chain joins TRBV5-1 to TRBJ2-3; maybe TRBD1 (6 bases). The CDR3 loop spans 14 amino acids. V dropped 3 bases and J dropped 6 bases, with 14 bases sitting between them. Germline CDR1 reads SGHRS; CDR2 reads YFSETQ. The CDR3 protein is CASSSATGTDTQYF. The CDR3 region has the DNA TGCGCCAGCAGCTCAGCAACAGGGACGGATACGCAGTATTTT.

The gene calls are TRBV19 and TRBJ2-3; 12 nucleotides align to TRBD2. The CDR3 spans 18 residues. The germline gives CDR1 LNHDA, CDR2 SQIVND (reference sequence). The trim removed 5 bases at V and 5 bases at J, leaving 14 bases unmatched. CDR3 residues: CASSRGSTSGSRLDTQYF. CDR3 DNA: TGTGCCAGTAGTCGAGGGTCGACTAGCGGGAGTAGATTAGATACGCAGTATTTT.

The rearrangement joins TRBV7-8 to TRBJ1-2; perhaps TRBD1 as D (6 bases). The CDR3 extends over 16 amino acids. V was shortened by 1 base and J by 5 bases, with 17 bases between the two germline ends. Germline V gene data show CDR1 as SGHVS and CDR2 as FQNEAQ. CDR3 DNA: TGTGCCAGCAGCTTAGTAGACGGGCAGGGGCTATATGGCTACACCTTC. Translation: CASSLVDGQGLYGYTF.

Only one count was recorded for this clone. V and J are TRBV19 and TRBJ2-3; TRBD2 is a possible D gene (7 bases). Germline loops: CDR1 LNHDA, CDR2 SQIVND (reference sequence). V gave up 4 bases and J gave up 4 bases, with 30 bases separating them. The CDR3 extends over 20 amino acids. CDR3 amino acids: CASSTPRPQEGEGWADTQYF. The CDR3 DNA is TGTGCCAGTAGTACCCCTAGGCCCCAGGAGGGGGAGGGATGGGCAGATACGCAGTATTTT.

The CDR3 DNA follows: TGCGCCAGCAGCTTGGCAGGCATACCCGGCACCGGGGAGCTGTTTTTT. It is translated as CASSLAGIPGTGELFF. The chain recombines TRBV5-1 with TRBJ2-2; D uncertain. Per germline, CDR1 SGHRS and CDR2 YFSETQ. The CDR3 spans 16 residues. The V gene lost 0 bases and the J gene lost 4 bases, with 13 bases spanning the gap.

The V gene is TRBV30, the J gene TRBJ2-5, with TRBD2 as a possible D gene (6 bases). Trimming took off 5 bases at V and 6 bases at J, with 22 bases between the two ends. This CDR3 is built from 15 residues. Germline CDR1 is GTSNPN and CDR2 is SVGIG (reference sequence). The CDR3 region has the DNA TGTGCCTGGGGACCCAGCGGGTCTTTGGGGAAGACCCAGTACTTC. Translated, it gives CAWGPSGSLGKTQYF. The full variable domain, its missing parts supplied by reference TRBV30 and TRBJ2-5, is SQTIHQWPATLVQPVGSPLSLECTVEGTSNPNLYWYRQAAGRGLQLLFYSVGIGQISSEVPQNLSASRPQDRQFILSSKKLLLSDSGFYLCAWGPSGSLGKTQYFGPGTRLLVL.

The chain uses TRBV29-1 and TRBJ1-5; D perhaps matches TRBD1 (5 bases). Germline V gives CDR1 SQVTM, CDR2 ANQGSEA. The CDR3 length is 13 residues. The V gene lost 6 bases and the J gene lost 3 bases, with 12 bases spanning the gap. The DNA for the CDR3 is TGCAGCGTACTTGGGGCGCCCAATCAGCCCCAGCATTTT. The encoded protein is CSVLGAPNQPQHF.

This sequence joins TRBV7-2 and TRBJ2-2; 16 nucleotides match TRBD2. Germline loops: CDR1 SGHTA, CDR2 FQGNSA. The CDR3 is 18 residues long. The trim removed 4 bases at V and 3 bases at J, leaving 5 bases unmatched. In DNA, the CDR3 is TGTGCCAGCAGCTCCGGGACTAGCGGGGGGGCCTACACCGGGGAGCTGTTTTTT. This encodes CASSSGTSGGAYTGELFF.

J is TRBJ2-1 and V is TRBV19; 9 bases agree with TRBD1. CDR1 and CDR2 from the germline V gene are LNHDA and SQIVND (reference sequence). The CDR3 runs to 15 residues. The trim removed 5 bases at V and 5 bases at J, leaving 7 bases unmatched. The DNA for the CDR3 is TGTGCCAGTAGTGCTCGACAGGGGGGAAACAATGAGCAGTTCTTC. Its protein is CASSARQGGNNEQFF.

The chain couples TRBV10-3 to TRBJ1-3; TRBD1 is a possible D gene (6 bases). Trimming cost V 3 bases and J 2 bases, with 8 bases left between them. Germline CDR1 ENHRY, CDR2 SYGVKD. This CDR3 spans 14 amino acids. This chain's CDR3 is CAISEAGAGNTIYF. As DNA, the CDR3 is TGTGCCATCAGTGAAGCAGGGGCTGGAAACACCATATATTTT.

This chain uses TRBV5-4 with TRBJ1-2; 9 nucleotides match TRBD1. This CDR3 comprises 16 residues. The V gene's germline CDR1 is SGHNT and CDR2 YYREEE (reference sequence). With V trimmed by 4 bases and J by 7 bases, 14 bases remained unmatched. Written as DNA, the CDR3 is TGTGCCAGCAGCGCCGACCGACAGGGGGGAAGAGGTGGCTACACCTTC. As protein: CASSADRQGGRGGYTF.

The gene calls are TRBV7-2 and TRBJ2-4; TRBD1 agrees at 10 bases. The CDR3 spans 15 residues. CDR1 and CDR2 (germline): SGHTA, FQGNSA. V shed 4 bases and J 6 bases; nucleotides not matched to a gene: 6. The chain's CDR3 is CASSSPGQGTNIQYF. The CDR3 DNA reads TGTGCCAGCAGCTCGCCGGGACAGGGGACAAACATTCAGTACTTC. Complete variable domain (other parts from reference TRBV7-2 and TRBJ2-4): GAGVSQSPSNKVTEKGKDVELRCDPISGHTALYWYRQSLGQGLEFLIYFQGNSAPDKSGLPSDRFSAERTGGSVSTLTIQRTQQEDSAVYLCASSSPGQGTNIQYFGAGTRLSVL.

CDR3 sequence (DNA): TGTGCCAGTAGTAAGATTCAGCCTAGCGGGAGGGTATATAATGAGCAGTTCTTC. Translation: CASSKIQPSGRVYNEQFF. The chain uses TRBV19 and TRBJ2-1; TRBD2 matches 12 bases. Per the germline V gene, CDR1 is LNHDA and CDR2 is SQIVND (reference sequence). The CDR3 is made up of 18 amino acids. V trimming: 4 bases; J trimming: 7 bases; junction bases outside the gene matches: 14.

This chain links TRBV3-1 (or the pseudogene TRBV3-2) with TRBJ1-2; weak D call: TRBD1 (5 bases). This CDR3 contains 15 residues. Trimming removed 0 bases at V and 4 bases at J, with 12 bases between. CDR1 and CDR2 (germline): LGHDT, YNNKEL (reference sequence). CDR3 bases: TGTGCCAGCAGCCAAGATTCAGGGCGCGTCTATGGCTACACCTTC. Translating gives CASSQDSGRVYGYTF.

The CDR3 DNA reads as TGTGCCAGCAGCCAACGGACACGGAGCTATGGCTACACCTTC. Protein: CASSQRTRSYGYTF. The genes are TRBV7-2 and TRBJ1-2; a weak D match, TRBD1 (5 bases). The CDR3 consists of 14 residues. V was clipped by 5 bases and J by 4 bases, with 14 bases between them. CDR1 and CDR2 (germline): SGHTA, FQGNSA.

Written as DNA, the CDR3 is TGCGCCAGCAGCCAAGATAGCGGGACCGGGGAGCTGTTTTTT. Translated, it gives CASSQDSGTGELFF. The rearrangement joins TRBV4-3 to TRBJ2-2, with 7 bases lining up with TRBD2. The CDR3 contains 14 residues. CDR1 and CDR2 (germline): LGHNA, YSLEER. V lost 0 bases and J lost 5; bases outside the gene matches: 0.

The rearrangement uses TRBV5-1 and TRBJ2-2, with a tentative D call TRBD1 (6 bases). Trimming pared 0 bases from V and 1 base from J, leaving 7 bases between. This CDR3 contains 15 residues. Germline-derived CDR1 and CDR2 are SGHRS and YFSETQ. The CDR3 spells CASSLGQENTGELFF. CDR3 nucleotide sequence: TGCGCCAGCAGCTTGGGACAGGAGAACACCGGGGAGCTGTTTTTT.

The V and J genes are TRBV6-5 and TRBJ1-4; D might be TRBD1 (5 bases). Germline CDR1 and CDR2: MNHEY and SVGAGI. Trimming took off 5 bases at V and 3 bases at J, with 13 bases between the two ends. The CDR3 covers 15 residues. In nucleotides, the CDR3 is TGTGCCAGCAGTCCCCGACAGACGCCTAATGAAAAACTGTTTTTT. This codes for CASSPRQTPNEKLFF.

The CDR3 DNA reads as TGTGCCACCAGCAGGGGAGGACCATGGGAGACCCAGTACTTC. Translation gives CATSRGGPWETQYF. The rearrangement joins TRBV15 to TRBJ2-5, with D perhaps matching TRBD2 (6 bases). CDR3 size: 14 residues. From germline, CDR1 is LNHNV and CDR2 YYDKDF (reference sequence). The germline V and J ends were trimmed by 3 bases and 5 bases, with 13 bases remaining between them.

The V and J genes are TRBV5-4 and TRBJ2-5, with 14 positions matching TRBD2. V was pared by 1 base and J by 5 bases, with 4 bases of the junction left unmatched. This CDR3 has 16 residues. Germline assignment: CDR1 SGHNT and CDR2 YYREEE (reference sequence). The CDR3 reads CASSLWGLAGAETQYF. The CDR3 DNA reads as TGTGCCAGCAGCTTGTGGGGACTAGCGGGAGCGGAGACCCAGTACTTC.

This clone has just one count. The chain employs TRBV7-3 and TRBJ2-5; D not resolved. Per the germline V gene, CDR1 is SGHTA and CDR2 is FQGTGA. Trimming took 2 bases from V and 0 from J, leaving 7 bases between them. This CDR3 comprises 14 residues. The CDR3, as DNA: TGTGCCAGCAGCTTATCGGCGGACCAAGAGACCCAGTACTTC. Amino acids: CASSLSADQETQYF.

The chain couples TRBV2 to TRBJ1-1, with D perhaps matching TRBD1 (6 bases). This CDR3 is built from 14 residues. With 5 bases removed from V and 4 bases from J, the gap between germline ends came to 14 bases. Germline V gene lookup returns CDR1 SNHLY and CDR2 FYNNEI. For the CDR3, the DNA is TGTGCCAGCAGTTATACAGGGTCGAGCACTGAAGCTTTCTTT. Protein sequence: CASSYTGSSTEAFF.